A single sample gave rise to the 11 T cell receptor beta chains below, sequenced in a study of T cell changes during pregnancy in multiple sclerosis. Generated by immunoSEQ multiplex PCR, the TCRdb table keeps only in-frame clones and is missing some. The data show approximately 49,000 clones, 85% to 90% seen once. Sequencing used peripheral blood, obtained after pregnancy. Receptors originate from a female donor in good health, enrolled as a control in a pregnancy study.

The chain couples TRBV6-1 to TRBJ2-1; 13 bases fit TRBD2. CDR1 and CDR2 from the germline V gene are MNHNS and SASEGT. This CDR3 comprises 14 residues. V gave up 4 bases and J gave up 10 bases; unmatched junction bases: 4. CDR3 nucleotides: TGTGCCAGCAGTGGAAGACTAGCGGGAGGAGAGCAGTTCTTC. This encodes CASSGRLAGGEQFF.

The chain combines TRBV5-1 with TRBJ1-1; tentatively, D is TRBD1 (6 bases). The CDR3 length is 13 residues. Germline loops: CDR1 SGHRS, CDR2 YFSETQ. V gave up 4 bases and J gave up 7 bases, with 14 bases separating them. The DNA for the CDR3 is TGCGCCAGCAGCCCGGACCGGACAGATGAAGCTTTCTTT. Its translation: CASSPDRTDEAFF. Variable domain in full (rest from reference TRBV5-1 and TRBJ1-1): KAGVTQTPRYLIKTRGQQVTLSCSPISGHRSVSWYQQTPGQGLQFLFEYFSETQRNKGNFPGRFSGRQFSNSRSEMNVSTLELGDSALYLCASSPDRTDEAFFGQGTRLTVV.

V is TRBV7-2 and J is TRBJ2-3; TRBD2 aligns across 10 bases. Germline CDR1 reads SGHTA; CDR2 reads FQGNSA. V dropped 5 bases and J dropped 6; count of bases not matched to a gene: 11. This CDR3 spans 16 amino acids. As DNA, the CDR3 is TGTGCCAGCAGCCTCGGGACTAGCGTCCTAACGGATACGCAGTATTTT. Translating it yields CASSLGTSVLTDTQYF.

This clone was seen only a few times. The J gene is TRBJ1-1, the V gene TRBV29-1; 7 bases align to TRBD1. Germline CDR1 SQVTM, CDR2 ANQGSEA. The CDR3 length is 13 residues. V gave up 4 bases and J gave up 3 bases; unmatched junction bases: 5. The CDR3 region has the DNA TGCAGCGTTGCTAGGGGGCGGGACACTGAAGCTTTCTTT. Encoded protein: CSVARGRDTEAFF. Using reference TRBV29-1 and TRBJ1-1 for the parts outside the CDR3, the full variable domain is SAVISQKPSRDICQRGTSLTIQCQVDSQVTMMFWYRQQPGQSLTLIATANQGSEATYESGFVIDKFPISRPNLTFSTLTVSNMSPEDSSIYLCSVARGRDTEAFFGQGTRLTVV.

This rearrangement joins TRBV9 to TRBJ2-3, with D tentatively TRBD2 (6 bases). The CDR3 is 15 amino acids. CDR1 and CDR2 (germline): SGDLS, YYNGEE. V shed 0 bases and J shed 3 bases, with 11 bases lying between them. The CDR3 loop reads CASSVGGGTTDTQYF. In nucleotides, the CDR3 is TGTGCCAGCAGCGTAGGTGGGGGGACTACAGATACGCAGTATTTT.

This clone appeared a single time. The chain links TRBV5-4 to TRBJ2-1; TRBD2 aligns across 10 bases. The CDR3 length is 17 residues. Germline V gives CDR1 SGHNT, CDR2 YYREEE (reference sequence). The V and J ends lost 2 bases and 5 bases, in that order; junction bases with no gene match: 10. CDR3 amino acids: CASSFTSGGDFNNEQFF. In nucleotides, the CDR3 is TGTGCCAGCAGCTTTACGAGCGGGGGGGATTTTAACAATGAGCAGTTCTTC.

This clone was seen a single time. V and J are TRBV10-2 and TRBJ1-1; D is perhaps TRBD1 (6 bases). V was shortened by 1 base and J by 3 bases, with 9 bases between the two germline ends. The CDR3 has 14 amino acids. Germline V gene data show CDR1 as WSHSY and CDR2 as SAAADI. The CDR3 nucleotides are TGCGCCAGCAGTGAGTGGTCAGGGGACACTGAAGCTTTCTTT. This encodes CASSEWSGDTEAFF.

The chain joins TRBV5-6 to TRBJ2-3; tentatively, D is TRBD2 (5 bases). This CDR3 has 15 amino acids. V was shortened by 0 bases and J by 2 bases, with 10 bases between the two germline ends. Germline CDR1 reads SGHDT; CDR2 reads YYEEEE. The CDR3 DNA follows: TGTGCCAGCAGCTTGGCGGCGGGCCACACAGATACGCAGTATTTT. Its translation is CASSLAAGHTDTQYF.

The rearrangement links TRBV27 to TRBJ2-3; D is unclear. The germline CDR1 and CDR2 sequences are MNHEY and SMNVEV (reference sequence). V shed 4 bases and J shed 8 bases, with 10 bases lying between them. The CDR3 totals 12 residues. The CDR3 DNA reads as TGTGCCAGCAGTTACCGCGCTGGTACGCAGTATTTT. Residues: CASSYRAGTQYF.

CDR3 bases: TGCGCCAGCAGCCAACAGGGTCGTATGAACACTGAAGCTTTCTTT. It translates to CASSQQGRMNTEAFF. This chain connects TRBV4-1 to TRBJ1-1; maybe TRBD1 (5 bases). In germline, CDR1 is MGHRA, CDR2 YSYEKL. Trimming took off 2 bases at V and 0 bases at J, with 10 bases between the two ends. The CDR3 extends over 15 amino acids.

V usage is TRBV13 and J usage is TRBJ1-2; TRBD1 agrees at 7 bases. Germline V gene lookup returns CDR1 PRHDT and CDR2 FYEKMQ (reference sequence). Trimming cost V 5 bases and J 8 bases; bases outside gene matches: 17. This CDR3 spans 16 amino acids. CDR3 nucleotides: TGTGCCAGCAGCCGAGGGACAGCCGGAGGGGTCGGGGGCTACACCTTC. Translated: CASSRGTAGGVGGYTF.